The present T cell receptor (beta chain) was sequenced within a study of shared clonotypes between healthy human individuals. Data came from immunoSEQ multiplex PCR; TCRdb stores just in-frame clones and leaves some out. This sample yields around 2,000,000 clones, of which approximately 94% are seen a single time; 0.9% to 1.4% belongs to the top ten. V was clipped by 0 bases and J by 0 bases, with 9 bases between them. CDR3 length equals 17 residues. Germline assignment: CDR1 MGHRA and CDR2 YSYEKL. CD45RO negativity and positive selection for CCR7 defined naive CD8 cells, a population that excluded terminally differentiated effector memory CD45RA+ cells.

This clonotype originated in a man younger than 35 in good health. The chain links TRBV4-1 to TRBJ2-6; no firm D call. Sequenced input: naive CD8+ T cells sorted from blood. The CDR3 nucleotides read TGCGCCAGCAGCCAAGAACCGGAAGTCTCTGGGGCCAACGTCCTGACTTTC. It is translated as CASSQEPEVSGANVLTF.